One and the same sample provided the 32 T cell receptor beta chains below, sequenced in a study of beta chain features in type 1 diabetes. The study's findings and limits: Patients with Type 1 diabetes showed moderately but significantly shorter TCRB CDR3s in all four CD4+ subsets.

These receptors have no known antigen. cDNA synthesis used the whole RNA isolate, giving expressed TCRB sequences. This table comes from immunoSEQ multiplex PCR, and its TCRdb copy is limited to in-frame clones, with some not included. The sample shows some 70,000 clones, almost 50% of them seen only once. Sequencing input: central memory CD4+ T cells from blood. All receptors come from a man aged 25 to 40 with type 1 diabetes.

This clone was detected a few times. The chain uses TRBV11-2 and TRBJ2-7; 9 nucleotides match TRBD1. Germline CDR1 is SGHAT and CDR2 is FQNNGV. The CDR3 runs 15 residues. Losses at the gene ends were 5 bases for V and 3 bases for J; bases not matched to a gene: 8. CDR3 nucleotide sequence: TGTGCCAGCAGCACCTCTGGGACAGGGAGCTACGAGCAGTACTTC. Translating gives CASSTSGTGSYEQYF.

V gene TRBV19 combines with J gene TRBJ2-1, with 8 bases identical to TRBD1. This CDR3 has 14 amino acids. CDR1 and CDR2 (germline): LNHDA, SQIVND (reference sequence). V shed 4 bases, J shed 9 bases, and the junction held 8 bases outside the gene matches. Here the CDR3 DNA reads TGTGCCAGTAGTAGGTCCAGGGGGCAAGGTGAGCAGTTCTTC. This translates into CASSRSRGQGEQFF.

The chain couples TRBV5-1 to TRBJ2-1; 9 nucleotides match TRBD2. Unmatched junction bases numbered 8, after V lost 4 bases and J lost 0 bases. Germline V gives CDR1 SGHRS, CDR2 YFSETQ. This CDR3 comprises 17 residues. The CDR3 DNA follows: TGCGCCAGCAGCACCTATCTAGCGGGGAGCTCCTACAATGAGCAGTTCTTC. Encoded protein: CASSTYLAGSSYNEQFF. Based on the CDR3 plus reference TRBV5-1 and TRBJ2-1, the full variable domain is KAGVTQTPRYLIKTRGQQVTLSCSPISGHRSVSWYQQTPGQGLQFLFEYFSETQRNKGNFPGRFSGRQFSNSRSEMNVSTLELGDSALYLCASSTYLAGSSYNEQFFGPGTRLTVL.

This clone was picked up one time. The rearrangement joins TRBV21-1 to TRBJ2-7; the D call TRBD2 from the table was never checked on the DNA. TRBV21-1 represents a pseudogene. The CDR3 consists of 15 residues. The CDR3 sequence: CASSNETSGIYEQYF. Written as DNA, the CDR3 is TGTGCCAGCAGCAACGAGACTAGCGGGATCTACGAGCAGTACTTC.

There are a few counts of this clone. The chain employs TRBV11-2 and TRBJ2-7; 7 bases match TRBD2. This CDR3 comprises 15 residues. Germline V gene data show CDR1 as SGHAT and CDR2 as FQNNGV. Losses at the gene ends were 5 bases for V and 4 bases for J; bases not matched to a gene: 11. CDR3 sequence (DNA): TGTGCCAGCAGCCGGCCTGGCGGGGGACTTTACGAGCAGTACTTC. Translated: CASSRPGGGLYEQYF.

In its sample, this clone was seen a few times. The chain combines TRBV5-1 with TRBJ2-5, with 7 bases fitting TRBD1. Germline values: CDR1 SGHRS, CDR2 YFSETQ. CDR3 length: 14 residues. The junction had 6 bases not matched to a gene; V was cut back by 2 bases and J by 5 bases. The CDR3 DNA reads as TGCGCCAGCAGCTTCGACAGGGCCGGGGAGACCCAGTACTTC. Translated, it gives CASSFDRAGETQYF.

This clone was picked up one time. J is TRBJ2-7 and V is TRBV2; 8 nucleotides line up with TRBD1. Trimming removed 7 bases from V and 2 bases from J; junction bases left unmatched: 7. Germline loops: CDR1 SNHLY, CDR2 FYNNEI. The CDR3 has 14 amino acids. The CDR3 region has the DNA TGTGCCAGCAAGAGAGAGGACAGGGCCTACGAGCAGTACTTC. Protein product: CASKREDRAYEQYF.

This rearrangement joins TRBV11-2 to TRBJ2-7; 7 nucleotides agree with TRBD2. After removal of 5 bases from V and 1 base from J, the junction contained 17 bases not matched to a gene. This CDR3 comprises 18 residues. Germline V gene data show CDR1 as SGHAT and CDR2 as FQNNGV. CDR3: CASSLRAGGGSASYEQYF. The CDR3 coding sequence is TGTGCCAGCAGCCTCAGGGCGGGTGGCGGGAGTGCGTCCTACGAGCAGTACTTC.

This chain joins TRBV19 and TRBJ2-3; 9 bases line up with TRBD1. This CDR3 spans 13 amino acids. CDR1 and CDR2 from the germline V gene are LNHDA and SQIVND (reference sequence). J lost 4 bases, V lost 9 bases, and 5 bases had no gene match. The DNA of the CDR3 is TGTGCCAGCGGACAGGGGTTGGCAGATACGCAGTATTTT. Amino acid sequence: CASGQGLADTQYF.

V gene TRBV5-1 combines with J gene TRBJ2-5, with TRBD1 matching 10 bases. The assigned J gene may be wrong: the sequence end matches TRBJ2-7 better. The germline V gene has CDR1 SGHRS and CDR2 YFSETQ. The CDR3 covers 16 residues. The CDR3 coding sequence is TGCGCCAGCAGCTTGGCCGGGACAGGGGCTACCTACGAGCAGTACTTC. Its translation is CASSLAGTGATYEQYF.

Only a few counts were recorded for this clone. V and J are TRBV7-2 and TRBJ2-7; TRBD2 agrees at 11 bases. The CDR3 runs 16 residues. V lost 5 bases and J lost 2; bases outside the gene matches: 8. CDR1 and CDR2 (germline): SGHTA, FQGNSA. Here the CDR3 reads CASSPRTSGSTYEQYF. CDR3 sequence (DNA): TGTGCCAGCAGCCCCCGGACTAGCGGGTCTACCTACGAGCAGTACTTC.

The genes are TRBV5-1 and TRBJ1-1, with D possibly matching TRBD1 (6 bases). V was clipped by 4 bases and J by 2 bases, with 12 bases between them. CDR3 length: 14 residues. Per the germline V gene, CDR1 is SGHRS and CDR2 is YFSETQ. CDR3 in amino acids: CASSLQQGNTEAFF. The DNA of the CDR3 is TGCGCCAGCAGCCTACAACAGGGCAACACTGAAGCTTTCTTT.

The CDR3 spells CASSLGQGAITEAFF. The CDR3 DNA sequence: TGTGCCAGCAGCTTAGGACAGGGGGCTATCACTGAAGCTTTCTTT. The rearrangement links TRBV7-9 to TRBJ1-1, with 10 bases fitting TRBD1. The germline V gene has CDR1 SEHNR and CDR2 FQNEAQ (reference sequence). CDR3 length: 15 residues. Trimming took 1 base from V and 4 from J; bases not matched to a gene: 3.

The genes are TRBV9 and TRBJ2-1; 8 bases match TRBD1. The V gene's germline CDR1 is SGDLS and CDR2 YYNGEE. V gave up 0 bases and J gave up 9 bases; unmatched junction bases: 5. CDR3 length: 14 amino acids. CDR3 DNA sequence: TGTGCCAGCAGCGTAGGGACAGGGCTCACTGAGCAGTTCTTC. It encodes CASSVGTGLTEQFF.

This clone was recorded a few times. This rearrangement joins TRBV6-1 to TRBJ2-3; D not certain. CDR3 size: 10 residues. CDR1 and CDR2 from the germline V gene are MNHNS and SASEGT. The V gene lost 11 bases and the J gene lost 8 bases, with 11 bases spanning the gap. The CDR3 DNA sequence: TGTGCCTCAGGCATCTCTACGCAGTATTTT. It is translated as CASGISTQYF.

The chain combines TRBV23-1 with TRBJ1-5; D unclear. TRBV23-1 counts as an open reading frame of uncertain function. With 5 bases removed from V and 3 bases from J, the gap between germline ends came to 5 bases. The CDR3 is made up of 12 amino acids. The CDR3 spells CASSFNNQPQHF. The CDR3 DNA reads TGCGCCAGCAGTTTTAACAATCAGCCCCAGCATTTT.

The V call is TRBV6-6, the J call TRBJ1-1; D call uncertain. Trimming stripped 6 bases from V and 3 bases from J, with 11 bases between. Germline values: CDR1 MNHNY, CDR2 SVGAGI (reference sequence). This CDR3 region has 13 residues. The CDR3 coding sequence is TGTGCCAGCAGGACTCTCCGGGACACTGAAGCTTTCTTT. Its protein is CASRTLRDTEAFF.

This clone was picked up a small number of times. The chain couples TRBV6-1 to TRBJ2-1; TRBD1 is a possible D gene (7 bases). With 4 bases removed from V and 7 bases from J, the gap between germline ends came to 20 bases. Germline V gene data show CDR1 as MNHNS and CDR2 as SASEGT. The CDR3 extends over 16 amino acids. The CDR3 sequence: CASSVGGQNIPNEQFF. Written as DNA, the CDR3 is TGTGCCAGCAGTGTGGGGGGACAGAATATTCCGAATGAGCAGTTCTTC.

The rearrangement joins TRBV2 to TRBJ1-2; D unclear. CDR3 length: 13 residues. V dropped 3 bases and J dropped 8 bases, with 13 bases sitting between them. The germline gives CDR1 SNHLY, CDR2 FYNNEI. CDR3 DNA sequence: TGTGCCAGCAGTGAGGACTACCCGGGGGGCTACACCTTC. It encodes CASSEDYPGGYTF.

This clone was counted only a few times. The V and J genes are TRBV10-2 and TRBJ1-5, with TRBD1 as a possible D gene (5 bases). V lost 3 bases, J lost 6 bases, and 15 bases lay in between. The length of the CDR3 is 15 residues. CDR1 is WSHSY and CDR2 is SAAADI in the germline V gene. The CDR3 loop reads CASSEVGGVSQPQHF. The CDR3 nucleotides are TGCGCCAGCAGTGAAGTTGGGGGGGTATCTCAGCCCCAGCATTTT.

This clone was counted only a few times. The V gene is TRBV19, the J gene TRBJ1-5; TRBD1 aligns across 9 bases. The germline V gene encodes CDR1 LNHDA and CDR2 SQIVND (reference sequence). This CDR3 is 15 amino acids long. Unmatched junction bases numbered 4, after V lost 3 bases and J lost 4 bases. The CDR3 DNA sequence: TGTGCCAGTAGTATGGGACAGGGCGGGAATCAGCCCCAGCATTTT. Its translation: CASSMGQGGNQPQHF.

The rearrangement links TRBV4-1 to TRBJ2-5; the match to TRBD2 covers 8 bases. J lost 4 bases, V lost 4 bases, and 11 bases had no gene match. In germline, CDR1 is MGHRA, CDR2 YSYEKL. CDR3 length: 16 residues. The CDR3 protein is CASSRGEGSGVETQYF. CDR3 DNA sequence: TGCGCCAGCAGCCGGGGTGAGGGTAGCGGGGTAGAGACCCAGTACTTC.

The chain carries TRBV4-2 and TRBJ1-1; the match to TRBD1 covers 7 bases. The CDR3 has 12 residues. The V gene's germline CDR1 is LGHNA and CDR2 YNFKEQ. Trimming cost V 5 bases and J 5 bases; bases outside gene matches: 2. This chain's CDR3 is CASSEQGTEAFF. CDR3 DNA: TGTGCCAGCAGCGAACAGGGGACTGAAGCTTTCTTT.

The V and J genes are TRBV9 and TRBJ1-1; D unclear. This CDR3 is 13 amino acids long. Trimming took off 4 bases at V and 2 bases at J, with 9 bases between the two ends. CDR1 SGDLS and CDR2 YYNGEE come from the germline V gene. CDR3 coding DNA: TGTGCCAGCAGCAGTAACAGTAACACTGAAGCTTTCTTT. It encodes CASSSNSNTEAFF.

This clone was counted between two and nine times. CDR3 sequence reads: CVSRENTGELFF. Here the CDR3 DNA reads TGCGTGTCCAGGGAGAACACCGGGGAGCTGTTTTTT. The rearrangement joins TRBV29-1 to TRBJ2-2; the D gene is possibly TRBD1 (5 bases). In germline, CDR1 is SQVTM, CDR2 ANQGSEA. The CDR3 is 12 amino acids.

The chain is built from TRBV6-6 and TRBJ1-2; 7 nucleotides align to TRBD1. CDR3 length: 11 amino acids. Germline loops: CDR1 MNHNY, CDR2 SVGAGI (reference sequence). Trimming took 8 bases from V and 7 from J; bases not matched to a gene: 4. CDR3 amino acids: CASGYRGGYTF. The CDR3, as DNA: TGTGCCAGCGGGTACAGGGGTGGCTACACCTTC.

This clone was detected only once. The V call is TRBV6-5, the J call TRBJ1-5, with D possibly being TRBD1 (6 bases). This CDR3 is 15 amino acids long. V lost 5 bases and J lost 0, with 11 bases in between. Germline loops: CDR1 MNHEY, CDR2 SVGAGI. The chain's CDR3 is CASSHRASSNQPQHF. The CDR3 nucleotides read TGTGCCAGCAGTCACAGGGCTAGTAGCAATCAGCCCCAGCATTTT.

This clone has more than one count but fewer than ten. This chain joins TRBV4-2 and TRBJ2-7; 10 bases are shared with TRBD2. The ends lost 3 bases at V and 2 bases at J; junction bases unmatched: 1. Germline CDR1 LGHNA, CDR2 YNFKEQ. The CDR3 covers 14 residues. The CDR3 is CASSQGTSAYEQYF. DNA for the CDR3: TGTGCCAGCAGCCAGGGGACTAGCGCCTACGAGCAGTACTTC.

The rearrangement links TRBV7-2 to TRBJ2-3, with 11 bases lining up with TRBD2. Germline trimming cut 1 base from V and 2 bases from J; bases unmatched to any gene: 5. Germline values: CDR1 SGHTA, CDR2 FQGNSA. The length of the CDR3 is 17 residues. CDR3: CASSLGMGLADTDTQYF. CDR3 nucleotide sequence: TGTGCCAGCAGCTTAGGAATGGGACTAGCGGACACAGATACGCAGTATTTT.

This clone was found a few times. The chain employs TRBV6-1 and TRBJ2-7; 8 nucleotides line up with TRBD1. V lost 7 bases and J lost 6; bases outside the gene matches: 8. CDR3 length: 13 amino acids. CDR1 and CDR2 from the germline V gene are MNHNS and SASEGT. The CDR3: CASNDRGYREQYF. CDR3 DNA: TGTGCCAGCAACGACAGGGGCTATCGCGAGCAGTACTTC.

V is TRBV5-1 and J is TRBJ2-1; D is possibly TRBD2 (6 bases). V lost 6 bases to trimming and J lost 4 bases, with 14 bases between them. The CDR3 sequence is 14 residues long. The germline CDR1 and CDR2 sequences are SGHRS and YFSETQ. The CDR3 region is CASNPLGTYNEQFF. The CDR3 nucleotides are TGCGCCAGCAACCCCCTCGGGACTTACAATGAGCAGTTCTTC. The full variable domain, its missing parts supplied by reference TRBV5-1 and TRBJ2-1, is KAGVTQTPRYLIKTRGQQVTLSCSPISGHRSVSWYQQTPGQGLQFLFEYFSETQRNKGNFPGRFSGRQFSNSRSEMNVSTLELGDSALYLCASNPLGTYNEQFFGPGTRLTVL.

CDR3 sequence (DNA): TGCGCCAGCAGCTCCCAACAGGGGTGGTATGGCTACACCTTC. This sequence encodes CASSSQQGWYGYTF. The chain recombines TRBV5-1 with TRBJ1-2; 7 bases fit TRBD1. The V gene end was trimmed by 3 bases and the J gene end by 5 bases; junction bases not matched to a gene: 7. The germline gives CDR1 SGHRS, CDR2 YFSETQ. The length of the CDR3 is 14 residues.